Described below is a single T cell receptor beta chain sequence and its context. Only in-frame clones appear in the TCRdb table, and some are missing; sequencing was by immunoSEQ multiplex PCR. The repertoire holds roughly 710,000 clones, with roughly 85% as singletons. This specimen belongs to a study of shared T cell receptors in the human thymus. This sample was shared with a second study, whose subject was human thymus T cells.

The receptor comes from a girl under three years old with a congenital heart defect. Sequenced material: thymocytes.

The CDR3 spells CASSLRQPPGASYEQYF. CDR3 coding DNA: TGCGCCAGCAGCCTCAGGCAGCCACCGGGAGCCTCCTACGAGCAGTACTTC. This chain joins TRBV4-3 and TRBJ2-7; D is perhaps TRBD2 (6 bases). Germline assignment: CDR1 LGHNA and CDR2 YSLEER. The CDR3 covers 17 residues. V was trimmed by 4 bases and J by 0 bases, leaving 19 bases between them.